The entry below describes one T cell receptor beta chain. The sample originates from a study of control samples from healthy donors and cancer patients. TCRdb's table, derived via immunoSEQ multiplex PCR, lists solely in-frame clones and lacks some. The sample lists tens of thousands of clones; around 91% were seen once. V was pared by 2 bases and J by 8 bases, with 9 bases between. Germline V gene sequence: CDR1 MNHEY, CDR2 SVGEGT. The CDR3 runs to 12 residues. Material for sequencing was blood. V and J are TRBV6-2 or TRBV6-3 and TRBJ1-2; D not resolved. This receptor was taken from a man aged 45-60 years in good health. DNA of the CDR3: TGTGCCAGCAGTTACAACTGGGAGGGCTACACCTTC. Amino acid sequence: CASSYNWEGYTF.